The rows below give T cell receptor beta chains drawn from one sample of a study of blood T cell repertoires in COVID-19. Generated by immunoSEQ multiplex PCR, the TCRdb table keeps only in-frame clones and is missing some. The sample records roughly 420,000 clones, around 89% being singletons. Sequenced: PBMCs or T cells enriched from blood (not recorded which). Receptors originate from a woman in her 30s with acute COVID-19. The CDR3 runs from the conserved cysteine through the conserved F or W. The D gene is left open where the match is weak. Some rows have no size entry. The others give once, few or many, or a class for an expanded clone.

J	D	size	V	CDR3	DNA
TRBJ1-6	NA	NA	TRBV2	CASSDSGNPFFYNSPLHF	TGTGCCAGCAGTGACTCAGGGAACCCCTTCTTCTATAATTCACCCCTCCACTTT
TRBJ2-1	NA	NA	TRBV7-9	CASSFTTAGHNEQFF	TGTGCCAGCAGCTTCACCACTGCAGGGCACAATGAGCAGTTCTTC
TRBJ1-1	NA	NA	TRBV5-1	CASSLEAGNTEAFF	TGCGCCAGCAGCTTGGAGGCGGGGAACACTGAAGCTTTCTTT
TRBJ1-5	NA	NA	TRBV24-1	CATSDLGRDSNQPQHF	TGTGCCACCAGTGATTTGGGGCGTGATAGCAATCAGCCCCAGCATTTT
TRBJ1-1	NA	NA	TRBV7-9	CASSPSSVPGAFF	TGTGCCAGCAGCCCCAGCTCAGTTCCAGGGGCTTTCTTT
TRBJ2-3	TRBD2	once	TRBV10-2	CASAQGGVTDTQYF	TGCGCCAGCGCGCAGGGAGGGGTCACAGATACGCAGTATTTT
TRBJ2-7	NA	NA	TRBV30	CAWRKPGDKVYEQYF	TGTGCCTGGCGCAAGCCGGGGGATAAGGTTTACGAGCAGTACTTC
TRBJ1-5	TRBD1	few	TRBV6-6	CASRLTGDNQPQHF	TGTGCCAGCAGGCTTACAGGGGACAATCAGCCCCAGCATTTT
TRBJ1-1	TRBD1	NA	TRBV30	CAWNRGPNTEAFF	TGTGCCTGGAACAGGGGGCCGAACACTGAAGCTTTCTTT
TRBJ1-1	NA	NA	TRBV5-8	CASSLGGGISYTEAFF	TGTGCCAGCAGCTTGGGCGGGGGGATTTCATACACTGAAGCTTTCTTT
TRBJ1-5	NA	NA	TRBV7-2	CASSLWGGQPQHF	TGTGCCAGCAGCTTATGGGGGGGCCAGCCCCAGCATTTT
TRBJ2-5	TRBD2	NA	TRBV27	CASPLRGGNEETQYF	TGTGCCAGCCCGCTACGCGGGGGAAATGAAGAGACCCAGTACTTC
TRBJ1-4	NA	NA	TRBV5-1	CASSLAGLGGEKLFF	TGCGCCAGCAGCTTGGCAGGGTTGGGGGGTGAAAAACTGTTTTTT
TRBJ2-2	TRBD1	NA	TRBV6-5	CAGSQGANTGELFF	TGTGCCGGGTCACAGGGGGCGAACACCGGGGAGCTGTTTTTT